This T cell receptor beta chain was captured by sequencing in a study of CD8 T cells in Susac syndrome. Findings and limits, study-wide: The study admitted that it had a relatively small number of individuals in its TCR sequencing and HLA analysis.

For this clonotype: Its specificity is not known.

Roughly 0.45 to 1 ug RNA was reverse transcribed with random hexamers. It was immunoSEQ multiplex PCR that amplified TCR beta CDR3 across 54 Vbeta and 13 Jbeta. TCRdb re-called the immunoSEQ multiplex PCR reads through MiXCR, storing one row per CDR3 protein. The sample includes more than 95,000 distinct CDR3 sequences, around 94% of them seen just once. V was clipped by 1 base and J by 7 bases; unmatched bases: 5. The CDR3 sequence is 16 residues long. The germline gives CDR1 PRHDT, CDR2 FYEKMQ (reference sequence). The sequenced material came from CD4+ T cells from PBMCs. The sequence derives from a human donor in good health. The chain carries TRBV13 and TRBJ2-2, with TRBD2 identical over 11 bases. The CDR3 DNA is TGTGCCAGCAGCTTAGTACTAGCGGGAGCCATCGGGGAGCTGTTTTTT. Protein product: CASSLVLAGAIGELFF. Complete variable domain (other parts from reference TRBV13 and TRBJ2-2): AAGVIQSPRHLIKEKRETATLKCYPIPRHDTVYWYQQGPGQDPQFLISFYEKMQSDKGSIPDRFSAQQFSDYHSELNMSSLELGDSALYFCASSLVLAGAIGELFFGEGSRLTVL.